Described below is a single T cell receptor beta chain sequence and its context. Antigen: not known. This entry comes from a study of shared clonotypes between healthy human individuals. Study-wide results and limits: There were few donors, and this limited the genetic and exposure-history diversity represented.

The V gene end was trimmed by 4 bases and the J gene end by 2 bases; junction bases not matched to a gene: 2. Germline loops: CDR1 SEHNR, CDR2 FQNEAQ (reference sequence). This CDR3 is built from 14 residues. The assay was immunoSEQ multiplex PCR, and TCRdb's table has in-frame clones only and misses some. The table lists 1,500,000 or so clones, roughly 96% of them singletons. The sequenced material came from naive CD4+ T cells sorted from blood. Regarding subset: CD45RA+ positively selected. This rearrangement joins TRBV7-9 to TRBJ2-7; 10 bases line up with TRBD1. This TCR was recovered from a man aged 25 to 45 in good health. The CDR3 loop reads CASSSGQGTYEQYF. Written as DNA, the CDR3 is TGTGCCAGCAGCTCGGGACAGGGGACCTACGAGCAGTACTTC.